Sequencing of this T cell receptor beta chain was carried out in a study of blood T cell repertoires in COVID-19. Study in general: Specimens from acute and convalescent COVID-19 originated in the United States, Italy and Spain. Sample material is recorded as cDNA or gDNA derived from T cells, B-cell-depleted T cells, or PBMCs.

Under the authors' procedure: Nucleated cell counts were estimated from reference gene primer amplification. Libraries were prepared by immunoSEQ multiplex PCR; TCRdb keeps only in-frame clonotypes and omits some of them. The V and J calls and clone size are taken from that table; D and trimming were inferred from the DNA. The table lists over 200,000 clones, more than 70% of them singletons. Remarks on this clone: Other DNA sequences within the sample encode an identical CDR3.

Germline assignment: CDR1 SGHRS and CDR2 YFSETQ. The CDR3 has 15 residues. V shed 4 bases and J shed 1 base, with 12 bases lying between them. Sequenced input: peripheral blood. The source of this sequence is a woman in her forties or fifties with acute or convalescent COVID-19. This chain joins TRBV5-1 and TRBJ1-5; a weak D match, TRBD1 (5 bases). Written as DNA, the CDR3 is TGCGCCAGCAGCCCGGGACTACTAAGCAATCAGCCCCAGCATTTT. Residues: CASSPGLLSNQPQHF. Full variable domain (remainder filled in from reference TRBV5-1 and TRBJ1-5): KAGVTQTPRYLIKTRGQQVTLSCSPISGHRSVSWYQQTPGQGLQFLFEYFSETQRNKGNFPGRFSGRQFSNSRSEMNVSTLELGDSALYLCASSPGLLSNQPQHFGDGTRLSIL.